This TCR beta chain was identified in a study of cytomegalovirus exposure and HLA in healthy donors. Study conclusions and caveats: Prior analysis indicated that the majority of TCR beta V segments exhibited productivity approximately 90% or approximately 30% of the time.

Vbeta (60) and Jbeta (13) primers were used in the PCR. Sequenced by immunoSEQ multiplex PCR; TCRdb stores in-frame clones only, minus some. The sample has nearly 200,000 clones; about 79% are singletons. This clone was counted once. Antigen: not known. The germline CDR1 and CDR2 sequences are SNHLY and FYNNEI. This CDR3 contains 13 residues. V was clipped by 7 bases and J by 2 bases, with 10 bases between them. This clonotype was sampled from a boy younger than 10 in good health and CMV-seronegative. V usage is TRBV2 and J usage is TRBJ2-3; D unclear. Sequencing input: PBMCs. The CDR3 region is CASKRDSTDTQYF. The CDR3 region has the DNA TGTGCCAGCAAAAGAGACTCCACAGATACGCAGTATTTT.